Below are 10 T cell receptor beta chains sequenced from a single sample in a study of OX40 agonist ivuxolimab in advanced cancers. Sequenced by immunoSEQ multiplex PCR; TCRdb stores in-frame clones only, minus some. The table shows fewer than 75,000 clones, with about 90% occurring only once. The sequencing here drew on CD4+ or CD8+ T cells sorted from blood, taken in a trial of the OX40 agonist ivuxolimab. The receptors were sampled from an adult with an advanced solid tumor such as melanoma, head and neck, liver or kidney cancer.

As regards this clone: At one boundary the junction diverges from the germline segment, which might be a read error. The V and J genes are TRBV23-1 and TRBJ2-7; 7 bases fit TRBD1. TRBV23-1 is an open reading frame whose function is uncertain. The CDR3 has 9 residues. For the CDR3, the DNA is TGCGCCAGACGACAGGGAAGTTTCTTC. Encoded protein: CARRQGSFF.

This rearrangement joins TRBV30 to TRBJ1-6; tentatively, D is TRBD1 (5 bases). V dropped 5 bases and J dropped 5 bases, with 10 bases sitting between them. CDR1 and CDR2 (germline): GTSNPN, SVGIG (reference sequence). CDR3 length: 13 residues. CDR3 amino acids: CAWGTKNNSPLHF. In DNA, the CDR3 is TGTGCCTGGGGGACCAAGAATAATTCACCCCTCCACTTT.

The CDR3 DNA follows: TGTGCCAGCAGCGGACAGGTTCCACCTTCATCGGGGGCCAACGTCCTGACTTTC. It translates to CASSGQVPPSSGANVLTF. The chain couples TRBV9 to TRBJ2-6, with D perhaps matching TRBD1 (6 bases). The CDR3 has 18 residues. V was cut by 3 bases and J by 4 bases, with 20 bases left in between. Germline lookup yields CDR1 SGDLS and CDR2 YYNGEE.

This rearrangement joins TRBV6-5 to TRBJ2-2; 8 bases are shared with TRBD1. The junction had 5 bases not matched to a gene; V was cut back by 7 bases and J by 1 base. The CDR3 spans 15 residues. Per the germline V gene, CDR1 is MNHEY and CDR2 is SVGAGI. For the CDR3, the DNA is TGTGCCAGCAAACCCGACAGGGGGAACACCGGGGAGCTGTTTTTT. Protein sequence: CASKPDRGNTGELFF.

This rearrangement joins TRBV25-1 to TRBJ1-6; 7 bases are a match to TRBD1. Trimming at V came to 3 bases and at J to 7 bases, leaving 9 bases not matched to a gene. The germline gives CDR1 MGHDK, CDR2 SYGVNS. The CDR3 spans 16 residues. DNA for the CDR3: TGTGCCAGCAGTGATAGTTTGGGGACAGCCAATTCACCCCTCCACTTT. Translated, it gives CASSDSLGTANSPLHF. The full variable domain, rest sourced from reference TRBV25-1 and TRBJ1-6, is EADIYQTPRYLVIGTGKKITLECSQTMGHDKMYWYQQDPGMELHLIHYSYGVNSTEKGDLSSESTVSRIRTEHFPLTLESARPSHTSQYLCASSDSLGTANSPLHFGNGTRLTVT.

The chain joins TRBV7-9 to TRBJ2-1; the D gene is possibly TRBD1 (5 bases). Trimming shortened V by 5 bases and J by 12 bases, and 11 bases separated the two germline ends. The length of the CDR3 is 11 residues. The germline V gene has CDR1 SEHNR and CDR2 FQNEAQ (reference sequence). The CDR3 region is CASSPLGPQFF. CDR3 sequence (DNA): TGTGCCAGCAGCCCACTGGGGCCGCAGTTCTTC.

The DNA of the CDR3 is TGCGCCAGCAGCTCCGGATTAGACACTGAAGCTTTCTTT. Translation: CASSSGLDTEAFF. This chain joins TRBV5-1 and TRBJ1-1; D remains unclear. Trimming took off 3 bases at V and 3 bases at J, with 9 bases between the two ends. The CDR3 runs 13 residues. Germline assignment: CDR1 SGHRS and CDR2 YFSETQ.

The chain is built from TRBV18 and TRBJ2-7; a possible D gene is TRBD1 (6 bases). CDR3 length: 16 amino acids. Germline V gives CDR1 KGHSH, CDR2 LQKENI. V was cut by 0 bases and J by 1 base, with 13 bases left in between. CDR3 DNA: TGTGCCAGCTCACCACCTCAGGGGCGAGGGTCCTACGAGCAGTACTTC. The encoded protein is CASSPPQGRGSYEQYF.

The rearrangement joins TRBV27 to TRBJ1-6; D ambiguous. CDR1 is MNHEY, CDR2 SMNVEV, per germline (reference sequence). V gave up 3 bases and J gave up 0 bases, with 6 bases separating them. The CDR3 is 15 residues long. This CDR3 is CASSFLVSYNSPLHF. In DNA, the CDR3 is TGTGCCAGCAGTTTTCTAGTCTCCTATAATTCACCCCTCCACTTT.

The chain links TRBV5-1 to TRBJ1-1; the D gene is possibly TRBD1 (5 bases). This CDR3 spans 15 amino acids. V lost 2 bases and J lost 7, with 18 bases in between. Per the germline V gene, CDR1 is SGHRS and CDR2 is YFSETQ. The CDR3 spells CASSLTGPRDGEAFF. CDR3 bases: TGCGCCAGCAGCTTAACGGGCCCACGGGACGGTGAAGCTTTCTTT.